In this sample, the clone carrying this T cell receptor beta chain turned up many times. What it binds is not known. Patients picked for sequencing had shown CD8+CD57+ cell expansion detected by flow cytometry. Everyone among the patients had severe acquired aplastic anemia. At blood sampling, none of the patients had yet received therapy. For CDR3 and TCR beta VDJ profiling, genomic DNA was the template used. TCRdb independently ran MiXCR on the reads; one entry per CDR3 protein. The sample yields about half a million distinct CDR3 sequences, approximately 32% seen once. The entry originates in a study of CD8+CD57+ T cells in acquired aplastic anemia. General study points: Comparison of patients with controls identified roughly 27 shared CD8+ CDR3 sequences. Controls did not differ significantly from patients in CD8+ Simpson's diversity.

CDR3 size: 15 residues. Deletions cut 3 bases from V and 3 bases from J, with 14 bases between. The germline gives CDR1 LNHDA, CDR2 SQIVND (reference sequence). The TCR comes from a human donor with aplastic anemia. This chain uses TRBV19 with TRBJ1-1; a weak D match, TRBD1 (5 bases). Sequencing was done on a sample of sorted CD4+, CD8+, or CD8+CD57+ T cells (not recorded which) from PBMCs. CDR3 DNA: TGTGCCAGTAGTATCGTTGGGGCGGGCGACACTGAAGCTTTCTTT. This gives the protein CASSIVGAGDTEAFF.